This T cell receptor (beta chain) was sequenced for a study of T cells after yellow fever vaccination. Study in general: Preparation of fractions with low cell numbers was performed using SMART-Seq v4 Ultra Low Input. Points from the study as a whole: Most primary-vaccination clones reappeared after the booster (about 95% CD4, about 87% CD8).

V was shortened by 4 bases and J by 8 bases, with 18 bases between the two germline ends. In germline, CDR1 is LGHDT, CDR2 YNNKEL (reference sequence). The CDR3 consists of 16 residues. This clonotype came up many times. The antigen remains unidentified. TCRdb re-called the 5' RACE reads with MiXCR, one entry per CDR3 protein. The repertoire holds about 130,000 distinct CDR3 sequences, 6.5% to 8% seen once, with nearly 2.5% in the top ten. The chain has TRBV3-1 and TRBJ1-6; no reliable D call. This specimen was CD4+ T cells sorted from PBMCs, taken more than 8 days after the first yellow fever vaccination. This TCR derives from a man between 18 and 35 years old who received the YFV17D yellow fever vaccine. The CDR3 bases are TGTGCCAGCAGCCCCTTCAGAGCTCAGAACTATTCACCCCTCCACTTT. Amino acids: CASSPFRAQNYSPLHF.